These 30 T cell receptor beta chains came from one sample sequenced in a study of blood T cell repertoires in COVID-19. Here immunoSEQ multiplex PCR was the method, and the copy in TCRdb shows in-frame clones only, minus some. Among approximately 210,000 clones listed, about 85% were seen once. Sequencing was performed on peripheral blood. The source of these receptors is a man aged 55 to 69 with COVID-19, enrolled during active disease.

The rearrangement joins TRBV10-3 to TRBJ1-5; possibly TRBD1 for D (5 bases). V was shortened by 6 bases and J by 4 bases, with 10 bases between the two germline ends. Germline CDR1 reads ENHRY; CDR2 reads SYGVKD. The CDR3 has 13 amino acids. The CDR3, as DNA: TGTGCCATCAGAGTACAGGAAAATCAGCCCCAGCATTTT. This codes for CAIRVQENQPQHF.

This clone occurred once. V usage is TRBV27 and J usage is TRBJ1-1; D gene uncertain. V was shortened by 6 bases and J by 0 bases, with 11 bases between the two germline ends. There are 14 residues in the CDR3. CDR1 and CDR2 from the germline V gene are MNHEY and SMNVEV (reference sequence). The CDR3 bases are TGTGCCAGCAGGACCCTGGGCCTGAACACTGAAGCTTTCTTT. Its protein is CASRTLGLNTEAFF.

V is TRBV4-1 and J is TRBJ1-2; D remains ambiguous. Per the germline V gene, CDR1 is MGHRA and CDR2 is YSYEKL. The CDR3 is 13 amino acids. V shed 1 base and J shed 5 bases, with 8 bases lying between them. Written as DNA, the CDR3 is TGCGCCAGCAGCCAAGTAGCTGATTATGGCTACACCTTC. Translating it yields CASSQVADYGYTF.

The chain combines TRBV7-2 with TRBJ2-2; D might be TRBD1 (5 bases). Trimming took off 10 bases at V and 4 bases at J, with 13 bases between the two ends. The CDR3 spans 13 residues. Germline V gene lookup returns CDR1 SGHTA and CDR2 FQGNSA. CDR3 bases: TGTGCCACCTCCTCCAGGGCCACCGGGGAGCTGTTTTTT. This encodes CATSSRATGELFF.

Only a few counts were recorded for this clone. This chain links TRBV27 with TRBJ1-5, with 8 bases that match TRBD1. The CDR3 has 15 amino acids. V dropped 6 bases and J dropped 4; count of bases not matched to a gene: 8. Germline assignment: CDR1 MNHEY and CDR2 SMNVEV (reference sequence). CDR3 sequence: CASRTLGQGNQPQHF. CDR3 DNA: TGTGCCAGCAGGACCTTAGGACAGGGAAATCAGCCCCAGCATTTT.

The V gene is TRBV21-1, the J gene TRBJ1-2. TRBV21-1 corresponds to a pseudogene. CDR3 length equals 16 residues. CDR3 DNA: TGTGCCAGCAGCAAAGTTGGAGGGATAATTAGGAATGGCTACACCTTC. Amino acid sequence: CASSKVGGIIRNGYTF.

The chain recombines TRBV27 with TRBJ2-7; 9 nucleotides match TRBD1. Unmatched junction bases numbered 6, after V lost 6 bases and J lost 6 bases. The CDR3 is 13 residues long. Germline lookup yields CDR1 MNHEY and CDR2 SMNVEV (reference sequence). The CDR3 spells CASSRDRVGEQYF. In nucleotides, the CDR3 is TGTGCCAGCAGCCGGGACAGGGTGGGCGAGCAGTACTTC.

The V gene is TRBV30, the J gene TRBJ2-1; TRBD2 matches 7 bases. CDR1 GTSNPN and CDR2 SVGIG come from the germline V gene (reference sequence). This CDR3 comprises 12 residues. Here the CDR3 DNA reads TGTGTCTTACAGGCGGGAGTTGGTGAGCAGTTCTTC. Its protein is CVLQAGVGEQFF.

The CDR3: CASSQGVRGTNYGYTF. In DNA, the CDR3 is TGTGCCAGCAGCCAAGGGGTCCGCGGGACTAACTATGGCTACACCTTC. This chain joins TRBV3-1 (or the pseudogene TRBV3-2) and TRBJ1-2; D is ambiguous. The V gene lost 1 base and the J gene lost 0 bases, with 12 bases spanning the gap. The CDR3 covers 16 residues. CDR1 is LGHDT, CDR2 YNNKEL, per germline (reference sequence).

This chain uses TRBV24-1 with TRBJ1-5; the D is unclear. This CDR3 is 10 amino acids long. Germline V gene data show CDR1 as KGHDR and CDR2 as SFDVKD. V was clipped by 9 bases and J by 6 bases, with 5 bases between them. The CDR3 DNA sequence: TGTGCCACCTATAGTCAGCCCCAGCATTTT. This codes for CATYSQPQHF.

Concerning this clone itself: Other DNA sequences of this sample code for an identical CDR3. The CDR3 DNA is TGTGCCAGCAGCGACAGGGGCTCCTTCTCTGGAAACACCATATATTTT. Translation: CASSDRGSFSGNTIYF. The chain carries TRBV28 and TRBJ1-3; 8 bases fit TRBD1. This CDR3 has 16 amino acids. CDR1 MDHEN and CDR2 SYDVKM come from the germline V gene. J was trimmed by 0 bases and V by 6 bases; bases with no gene match: 7.

The chain is built from TRBV5-1 and TRBJ2-1; 8 bases are a match to TRBD1. J was trimmed by 2 bases and V by 7 bases; bases with no gene match: 8. CDR1 and CDR2 from the germline V gene are SGHRS and YFSETQ. The CDR3 has 15 amino acids. As DNA, the CDR3 is TGCGCCAGCCACCCTAGGACAGGGACCTACAATGAGCAGTTCTTC. This gives the protein CASHPRTGTYNEQFF.

As regards this clone: The junction shows a germline mismatch at one end, possibly a read error. The chain combines TRBV6-5 with TRBJ2-1; the D is unclear. This CDR3 contains 11 residues. Germline V gives CDR1 MNHEY, CDR2 SVGAGI. In DNA form, the CDR3 reads TGTGCCAGCAGATCCTTCAATGAGCAGTTCTTC. Protein product: CASRSFNEQFF.

The genes are TRBV25-1 and TRBJ1-2, with D perhaps TRBD1 (6 bases). The CDR3 spans 13 residues. Trimming took 2 bases from V and 5 from J, leaving 9 bases between them. CDR1 and CDR2 from the germline V gene are MGHDK and SYGVNS. The CDR3 spells CASSEHRDYGYTF. The CDR3 nucleotides are TGTGCCAGCAGTGAACACAGGGATTATGGCTACACCTTC.

The rearrangement uses TRBV4-2 and TRBJ1-5, with D maybe TRBD1 (6 bases). This CDR3 region has 16 residues. Trimming removed 1 base from V and 6 bases from J, with 16 bases in between. Germline-derived CDR1 and CDR2 are LGHNA and YNFKEQ. The CDR3 DNA sequence: TGTGCCAGCAGCCAAGGGGGGACGGGGGGCGGTCAGCCCCAGCATTTT. It yields the protein CASSQGGTGGGQPQHF.

This rearrangement joins TRBV28 to TRBJ1-5; no definite D call. From germline, CDR1 is MDHEN and CDR2 SYDVKM. The V gene lost 3 bases and the J gene lost 4 bases, with 13 bases spanning the gap. This CDR3 is 15 amino acids long. In DNA form, the CDR3 reads TGTGCCAGCAGTTTGTGGTTAGCTCGGAATCAGCCCCAGCATTTT. Translation gives CASSLWLARNQPQHF.

This sequence joins TRBV5-1 and TRBJ1-4, with D unclear. V shed 0 bases and J shed 5 bases, with 5 bases lying between them. This CDR3 spans 13 amino acids. Looked up from germline, CDR1 is SGHRS and CDR2 is YFSETQ. The CDR3: CASSLGQNEKLFF. The CDR3 region has the DNA TGCGCCAGCAGCTTGGGGCAAAATGAAAAACTGTTTTTT.

The rearrangement uses TRBV7-2 and TRBJ1-5; 9 nucleotides match TRBD1. The CDR3 sequence is 16 residues long. V gave up 0 bases and J gave up 4 bases; unmatched junction bases: 4. CDR1 and CDR2 (germline): SGHTA, FQGNSA. DNA for the CDR3: TGTGCCAGCAGCTTAGCCGGGACAGGGCCAAATCAGCCCCAGCATTTT. Translating it yields CASSLAGTGPNQPQHF.

The chain carries TRBV27 and TRBJ1-1; TRBD1 agrees at 8 bases. The V gene end was trimmed by 6 bases and the J gene end by 1 base; junction bases not matched to a gene: 4. The CDR3 is 14 residues long. Germline V gene sequence: CDR1 MNHEY, CDR2 SMNVEV (reference sequence). The CDR3 coding sequence is TGTGCCAGCAGACTAGGACAGGGGAACACTGAAGCTTTCTTT. This codes for CASRLGQGNTEAFF.

The chain links TRBV23-1 to TRBJ2-7, with 10 bases aligning to TRBD2. TRBV23-1 is given ORF status, its function remaining uncertain. V gave up 0 bases and J gave up 5 bases; unmatched junction bases: 28. The CDR3 totals 23 residues. The CDR3 DNA follows: TGCGCCAGCAGTCAATCTGGTATCTCCCTTGTCCTCGCCGAGCGGGAGGGCCTTGACGAGCAGTACTTC. Protein product: CASSQSGISLVLAEREGLDEQYF.

The CDR3 is CASSLRGLGNQPQHF. The CDR3 DNA sequence: TGTGCCAGCAGTTTAAGGGGGCTGGGCAATCAGCCCCAGCATTTT. The J gene is TRBJ1-5, the V gene TRBV28; 7 bases are shared with TRBD1. In germline, CDR1 is MDHEN, CDR2 SYDVKM. This CDR3 has 15 residues. Trimming took 2 bases from V and 2 from J; bases not matched to a gene: 3.

V is TRBV11-1 and J is TRBJ2-1; D possibly corresponds to TRBD1 (6 bases). Germline CDR1 is SGHAT and CDR2 is FQDESV (reference sequence). V lost 3 bases and J 0 bases, leaving 9 bases between the germline ends. The CDR3 loop spans 15 amino acids. CDR3 residues: CASSFGQISYNEQFF. The CDR3 DNA follows: TGTGCCAGCAGCTTTGGACAGATCTCCTACAATGAGCAGTTCTTC.

The chain has TRBV28 and TRBJ1-2; 8 positions agree with TRBD1. The germline gives CDR1 MDHEN, CDR2 SYDVKM. The CDR3 sequence is 13 residues long. Trimming removed 5 bases from V and 8 bases from J; junction bases left unmatched: 7. The CDR3 protein is CASSKGQGGGYTF. In DNA form, the CDR3 reads TGTGCCAGCAGTAAAGGACAGGGTGGGGGCTACACCTTC.

This CDR3 is CASSLQAGLLYGYTF. The CDR3 bases are TGCGCCAGCAGCCTACAGGCGGGACTCCTCTATGGCTACACCTTC. The chain is built from TRBV5-1 and TRBJ1-2; D might be TRBD1 (5 bases). Germline V gene data show CDR1 as SGHRS and CDR2 as YFSETQ. The CDR3 runs to 15 residues. V was clipped by 4 bases and J by 4 bases, with 17 bases between them.

The CDR3 DNA follows: TGTGCCAGTAGTATAGTAGGCGGGGGTAATCAGCCCCAGCATTTT. It is translated as CASSIVGGGNQPQHF. This rearrangement joins TRBV19 to TRBJ1-5; weak D call: TRBD1 (5 bases). Per germline, CDR1 LNHDA and CDR2 SQIVND (reference sequence). V was shortened by 1 base and J by 4 bases, with 11 bases between the two germline ends. The CDR3 has 15 amino acids.

The chain employs TRBV6-5 and TRBJ2-1; D is uncertain. V was cut by 6 bases and J by 4 bases, with 13 bases left in between. Germline V gene lookup returns CDR1 MNHEY and CDR2 SVGAGI. The CDR3 consists of 14 residues. The CDR3 coding sequence is TGTGCCAGCAGAACCCAGTCAGGATACAATGAGCAGTTCTTC. It is translated as CASRTQSGYNEQFF.

The genes are TRBV6-5 and TRBJ2-1, with D unresolved. This CDR3 is 12 amino acids long. In germline, CDR1 is MNHEY, CDR2 SVGAGI. With 6 bases removed from V and 6 bases from J, the gap between germline ends came to 9 bases. The CDR3 loop is CASSESINEQFF. The CDR3 DNA reads TGTGCCAGCAGCGAGTCAATCAATGAGCAGTTCTTC.

The V gene is TRBV11-1, the J gene TRBJ1-4; D remains unclear. Trimming left V 2 bases short and J 8 bases short, with 15 bases between. Germline CDR1 and CDR2: SGHAT and FQDESV (reference sequence). This CDR3 has 15 amino acids. DNA for the CDR3: TGTGCCAGCAGCTTAAGGATGGGCCCCGGAGAAAAACTGTTTTTT. Amino acid sequence: CASSLRMGPGEKLFF.

The V call is TRBV7-9, the J call TRBJ1-2; D may be TRBD1 (6 bases). The CDR3 has 14 amino acids. V shed 2 bases and J shed 7 bases, with 14 bases lying between them. CDR1 is SEHNR and CDR2 is FQNEAQ in the germline V gene (reference sequence). The CDR3 loop is CASSLSRTAIGYTF. CDR3 in DNA: TGTGCCAGCAGCTTATCACGGACAGCTATTGGCTACACCTTC.

Regarding this clone: The same CDR3 arises from other DNA sequences in this sample as well. V is TRBV7-9 and J is TRBJ2-3; 10 bases align to TRBD1. Trimming removed 5 bases from V and 1 base from J; junction bases left unmatched: 3. The CDR3 is 15 residues long. Germline CDR1 and CDR2: SEHNR and FQNEAQ (reference sequence). The DNA for the CDR3 is TGTGCCAGCAGCCCCGGACAGGGGGGCACAGATACGCAGTATTTT. This sequence encodes CASSPGQGGTDTQYF.